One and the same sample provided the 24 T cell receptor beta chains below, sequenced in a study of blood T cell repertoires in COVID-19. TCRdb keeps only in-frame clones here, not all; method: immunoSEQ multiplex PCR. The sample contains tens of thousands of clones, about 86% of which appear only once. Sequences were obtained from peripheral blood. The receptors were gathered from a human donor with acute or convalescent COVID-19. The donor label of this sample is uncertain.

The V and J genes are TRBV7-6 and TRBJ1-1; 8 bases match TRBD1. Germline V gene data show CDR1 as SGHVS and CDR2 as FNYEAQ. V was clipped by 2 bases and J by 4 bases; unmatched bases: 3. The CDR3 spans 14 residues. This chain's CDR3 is CASSLLDRGTEAFF. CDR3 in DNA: TGTGCCAGCAGCTTACTCGACAGGGGCACTGAAGCTTTCTTT. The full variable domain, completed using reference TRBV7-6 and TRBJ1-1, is GAGVSQSPRYKVTKRGQDVALRCDPISGHVSLYWYRQALGQGPEFLTYFNYEAQQDKSGLPNDRFSAERPEGSISTLTIQRTEQRDSAMYRCASSLLDRGTEAFFGQGTRLTVV.

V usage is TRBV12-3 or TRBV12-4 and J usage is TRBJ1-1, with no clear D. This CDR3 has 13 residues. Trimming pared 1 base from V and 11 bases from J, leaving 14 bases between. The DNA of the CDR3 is TGTGCCAGCAGTTTAGGGGCAGGCGCCCTCGCTTTCTTT. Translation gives CASSLGAGALAFF.

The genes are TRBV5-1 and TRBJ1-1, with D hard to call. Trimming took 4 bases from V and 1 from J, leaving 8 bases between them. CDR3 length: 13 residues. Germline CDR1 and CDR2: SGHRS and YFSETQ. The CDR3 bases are TGCGCCAGCAGCGAACGGGGGAACACTGAAGCTTTCTTT. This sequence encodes CASSERGNTEAFF.

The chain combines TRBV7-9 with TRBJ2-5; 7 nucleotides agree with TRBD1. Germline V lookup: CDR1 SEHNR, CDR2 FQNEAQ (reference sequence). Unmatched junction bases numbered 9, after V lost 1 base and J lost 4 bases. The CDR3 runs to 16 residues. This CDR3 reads CASSLVKGASTETQYF. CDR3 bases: TGTGCCAGCAGCTTAGTCAAGGGGGCATCGACAGAGACCCAGTACTTC.

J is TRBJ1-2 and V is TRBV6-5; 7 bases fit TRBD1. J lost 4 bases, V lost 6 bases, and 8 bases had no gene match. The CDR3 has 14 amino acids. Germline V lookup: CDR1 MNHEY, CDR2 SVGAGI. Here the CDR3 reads CASSRTGVGYGYTF. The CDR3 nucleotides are TGTGCCAGCAGCAGGACAGGCGTTGGCTATGGCTACACCTTC.

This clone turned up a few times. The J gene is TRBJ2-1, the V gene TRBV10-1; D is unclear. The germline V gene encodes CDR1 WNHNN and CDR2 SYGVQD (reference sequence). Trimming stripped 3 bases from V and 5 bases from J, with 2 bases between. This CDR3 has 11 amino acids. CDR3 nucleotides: TGCGCCAGCAGTGATAACAATGAGCAGTTCTTC. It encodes CASSDNNEQFF.

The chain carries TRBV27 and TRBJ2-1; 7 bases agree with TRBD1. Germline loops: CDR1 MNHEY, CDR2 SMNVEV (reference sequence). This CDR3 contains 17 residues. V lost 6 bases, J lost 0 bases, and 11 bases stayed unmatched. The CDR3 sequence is CASRPQTGKVSYNEQFF. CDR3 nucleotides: TGTGCCAGCAGGCCGCAGACAGGGAAGGTCTCCTACAATGAGCAGTTCTTC.

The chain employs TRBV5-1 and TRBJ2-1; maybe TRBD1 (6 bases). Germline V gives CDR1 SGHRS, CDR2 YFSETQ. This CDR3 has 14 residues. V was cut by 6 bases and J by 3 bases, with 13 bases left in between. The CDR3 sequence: CASMTDSNYNEQFF. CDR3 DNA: TGCGCCAGCATGACGGACAGCAACTACAATGAGCAGTTCTTC.

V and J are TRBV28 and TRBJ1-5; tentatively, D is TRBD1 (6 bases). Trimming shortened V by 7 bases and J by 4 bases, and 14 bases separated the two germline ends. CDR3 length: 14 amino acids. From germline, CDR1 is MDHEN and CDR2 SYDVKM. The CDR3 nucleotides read TGTGCCAGCATCAAGGGGGGGGCGAATCAGCCCCAGCATTTT. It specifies CASIKGGANQPQHF.

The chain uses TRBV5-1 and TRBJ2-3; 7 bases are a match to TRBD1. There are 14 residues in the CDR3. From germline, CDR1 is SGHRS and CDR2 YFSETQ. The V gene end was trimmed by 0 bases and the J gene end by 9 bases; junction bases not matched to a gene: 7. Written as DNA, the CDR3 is TGCGCCAGCAGCTTGGAGGTCCTACAGGGGACGCAGTATTTT. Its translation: CASSLEVLQGTQYF. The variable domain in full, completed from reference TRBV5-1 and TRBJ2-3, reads KAGVTQTPRYLIKTRGQQVTLSCSPISGHRSVSWYQQTPGQGLQFLFEYFSETQRNKGNFPGRFSGRQFSNSRSEMNVSTLELGDSALYLCASSLEVLQGTQYFGPGTRLTVL.

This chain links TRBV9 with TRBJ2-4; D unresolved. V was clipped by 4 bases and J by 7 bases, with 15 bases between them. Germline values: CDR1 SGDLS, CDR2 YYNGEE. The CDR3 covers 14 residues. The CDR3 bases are TGTGCCAGCAGCCAAGACGGCCCCGGGAACATTCAGTACTTC. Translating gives CASSQDGPGNIQYF.

The CDR3 region has the DNA TGTGCCAGCAGTCAACAGGGGTACAATCAGCCCCAGCATTTT. Translated, it gives CASSQQGYNQPQHF. The V and J genes are TRBV6-5 and TRBJ1-5, with 7 bases that match TRBD1. The CDR3 is made up of 14 amino acids. Germline values: CDR1 MNHEY, CDR2 SVGAGI. Trimming removed 5 bases from V and 3 bases from J; junction bases left unmatched: 4.

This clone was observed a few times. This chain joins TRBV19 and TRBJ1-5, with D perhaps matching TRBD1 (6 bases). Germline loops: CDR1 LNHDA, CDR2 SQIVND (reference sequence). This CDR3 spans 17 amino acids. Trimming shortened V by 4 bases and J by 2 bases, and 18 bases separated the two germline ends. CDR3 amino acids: CASSRLDDRTRNQPQHF. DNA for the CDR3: TGTGCCAGTAGTAGATTAGACGACAGGACACGCAATCAGCCCCAGCATTTT. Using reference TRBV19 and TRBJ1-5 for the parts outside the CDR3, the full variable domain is DGGITQSPKYLFRKEGQNVTLSCEQNLNHDAMYWYRQDPGQGLRLIYYSQIVNDFQKGDIAEGYSVSREKKESFPLTVTSAQKNPTAFYLCASSRLDDRTRNQPQHFGDGTRLSIL.

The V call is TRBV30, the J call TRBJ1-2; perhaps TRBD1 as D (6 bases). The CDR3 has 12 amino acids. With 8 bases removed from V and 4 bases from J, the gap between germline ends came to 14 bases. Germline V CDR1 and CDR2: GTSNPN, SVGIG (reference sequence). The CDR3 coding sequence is TGTGCCAGAAGACAGGACCTCTATGGCTACACCTTC. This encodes CARRQDLYGYTF.

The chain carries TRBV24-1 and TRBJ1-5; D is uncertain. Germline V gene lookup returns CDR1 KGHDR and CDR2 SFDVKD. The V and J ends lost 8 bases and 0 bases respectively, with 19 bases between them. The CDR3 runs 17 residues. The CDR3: CATNSIRRQHSNQPQHF. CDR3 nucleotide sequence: TGTGCCACCAATAGTATCAGGCGTCAACATAGCAATCAGCCCCAGCATTTT.

CDR3 coding DNA: TGTGCCAGCTCACCACCGGGCGGGGTCTACGAGCAGTACTTC. This gives the protein CASSPPGGVYEQYF. This chain connects TRBV18 to TRBJ2-7; D may be TRBD2 (6 bases). The germline V gene encodes CDR1 KGHSH and CDR2 LQKENI. V shed 0 bases and J shed 3 bases, with 9 bases lying between them. The CDR3 is 14 amino acids.

The CDR3 coding sequence is TGTGCCAGCAGCCCCCCTCTTGGGACTAGTTTCACCGGGGAGCTGTTTTTT. This translates into CASSPPLGTSFTGELFF. This sequence joins TRBV28 and TRBJ2-2, with 8 bases lining up with TRBD2. V lost 6 bases and J lost 4; bases outside the gene matches: 13. CDR1 MDHEN and CDR2 SYDVKM come from the germline V gene. This CDR3 has 17 residues.

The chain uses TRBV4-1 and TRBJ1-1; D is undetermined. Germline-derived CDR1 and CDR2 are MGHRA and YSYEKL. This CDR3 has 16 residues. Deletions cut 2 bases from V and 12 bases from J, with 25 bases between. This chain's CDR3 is CASSQSHEGTPSTTFF. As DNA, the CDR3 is TGCGCCAGCAGCCAATCCCATGAGGGTACTCCTTCTACAACTTTCTTT.

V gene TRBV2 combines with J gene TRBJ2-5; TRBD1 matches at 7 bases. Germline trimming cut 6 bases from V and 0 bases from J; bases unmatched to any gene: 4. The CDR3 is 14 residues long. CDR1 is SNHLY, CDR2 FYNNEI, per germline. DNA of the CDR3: TGTGCCAGCAGGTCGGGACAGTACCAAGAGACCCAGTACTTC. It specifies CASRSGQYQETQYF.

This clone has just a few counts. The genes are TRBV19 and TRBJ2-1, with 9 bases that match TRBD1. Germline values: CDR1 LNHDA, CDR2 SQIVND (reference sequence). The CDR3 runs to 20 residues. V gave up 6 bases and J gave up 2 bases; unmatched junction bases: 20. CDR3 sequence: CASSPHRPRDRVVPYNEQFF. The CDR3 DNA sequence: TGTGCCAGTAGCCCACATCGGCCCCGGGACAGGGTCGTCCCCTACAATGAGCAGTTCTTC.

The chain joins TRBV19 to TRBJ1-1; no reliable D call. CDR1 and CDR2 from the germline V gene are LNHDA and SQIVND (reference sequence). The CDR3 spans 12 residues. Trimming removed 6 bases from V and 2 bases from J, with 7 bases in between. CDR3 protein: CASRTGNTEAFF. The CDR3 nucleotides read TGTGCCAGTAGGACGGGTAACACTGAAGCTTTCTTT.

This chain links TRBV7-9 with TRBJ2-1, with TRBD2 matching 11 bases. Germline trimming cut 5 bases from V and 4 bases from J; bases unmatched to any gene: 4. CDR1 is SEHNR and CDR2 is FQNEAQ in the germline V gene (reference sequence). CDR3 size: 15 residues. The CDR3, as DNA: TGTGCCAGCAGCAACGGACTAGCGGGTTACAATGAGCAGTTCTTC. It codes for CASSNGLAGYNEQFF. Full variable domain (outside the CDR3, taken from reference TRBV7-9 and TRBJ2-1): DTGVSQNPRHKITKRGQNVTFRCDPISEHNRLYWYRQTLGQGPEFLTYFQNEAQLEKSRLLSDRFSAERPKGSFSTLEIQRTEQGDSAMYLCASSNGLAGYNEQFFGPGTRLTVL.

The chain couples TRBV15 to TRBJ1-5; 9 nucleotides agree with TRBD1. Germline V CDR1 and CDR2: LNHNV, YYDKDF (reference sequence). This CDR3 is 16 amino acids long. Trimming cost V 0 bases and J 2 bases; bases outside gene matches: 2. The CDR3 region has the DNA TGTGCCACCAGCAGAGAGGGACAGGGAGGCAATCAGCCCCAGCATTTT. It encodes CATSREGQGGNQPQHF.

The CDR3 is CASSLYGQNEKLFF. For the CDR3, the DNA is TGCGCCAGCAGCTTGTACGGACAGAATGAAAAACTGTTTTTT. The V gene is TRBV5-1, the J gene TRBJ1-4; perhaps TRBD1 as D (6 bases). This CDR3 has 14 amino acids. Trimming removed 1 base from V and 5 bases from J, with 9 bases in between. From germline, CDR1 is SGHRS and CDR2 YFSETQ.